The present T cell receptor beta chain was sequenced within a study of blood T cell repertoires in COVID-19. The data were produced by immunoSEQ multiplex PCR, yet TCRdb's version contains in-frame clones alone and is incomplete. The sample has over 85,000 clones, approximately 80% seen once. The CDR3 is 16 amino acids. Germline V lookup: CDR1 MGHRA, CDR2 YSYEKL. The junction had 3 bases not matched to a gene; V was cut back by 2 bases and J by 3 bases. The chain links TRBV4-1 to TRBJ1-3; 11 positions agree with TRBD1. The sequence was collected from a man between 60 and 75 years old with acute or convalescent COVID-19. Sequenced input: peripheral blood. The CDR3: CASSQPGTGGGNTIYF. Here the CDR3 DNA reads TGCGCCAGCAGCCAACCCGGGACAGGGGGTGGAAACACCATATATTTT.